Following are 24 T cell receptor beta chains from one sample sequenced in a study of OX40 agonist ivuxolimab in advanced cancers. The repertoire was sequenced with immunoSEQ multiplex PCR; TCRdb's copy has only in-frame clones and lacks some. The data contain approximately 50,000 clones, around four fifths of them singletons. The material sequenced was CD4+ or CD8+ T cells sorted from blood, taken in a trial of the OX40 agonist ivuxolimab. The source of these receptors is an adult with an advanced solid tumor such as melanoma, head and neck, liver or kidney cancer.

This chain links TRBV5-6 with TRBJ2-7; 9 nucleotides match TRBD1. After removal of 3 bases from V and 6 bases from J, the junction contained 13 bases not matched to a gene. This CDR3 contains 16 residues. Germline CDR1 SGHDT, CDR2 YYEEEE. For the CDR3, the DNA is TGTGCCAGCAGCTCCCGGACAGGGGAAACTGGATCCGAGCAGTACTTC. Translated: CASSSRTGETGSEQYF. The full variable domain, its missing parts supplied by reference TRBV5-6 and TRBJ2-7, is DAGVTQSPTHLIKTRGQQVTLRCSPKSGHDTVSWYQQALGQGPQFIFQYYEEEERQRGNFPDRFSGHQFPNYSSELNVNALLLGDSALYLCASSSRTGETGSEQYFGPGTRLTVT.

The chain carries TRBV25-1 and TRBJ2-7; D remains ambiguous. V dropped 8 bases and J dropped 6 bases, with 17 bases sitting between them. This CDR3 is 13 amino acids long. Germline loops: CDR1 MGHDK, CDR2 SYGVNS. CDR3 sequence: CASQIPETLEQYF. CDR3 DNA: TGTGCCAGCCAGATCCCGGAAACTCTCGAGCAGTACTTC.

This clone was picked up one time. This chain links TRBV2 with TRBJ2-2, with D perhaps being TRBD1 or TRBD2 (5 bases each). The germline gives CDR1 SNHLY, CDR2 FYNNEI. CDR3 length: 15 amino acids. V was pared by 4 bases and J by 4 bases, with 13 bases between. CDR3: CASSVEGLVTGELFF. The CDR3 DNA follows: TGTGCCAGCAGTGTAGAGGGGCTGGTCACCGGGGAGCTGTTTTTT.

V and J are TRBV4-1 and TRBJ1-2; weak D call: TRBD1 (6 bases). Germline CDR1 and CDR2: MGHRA and YSYEKL. V lost 0 bases, J lost 6 bases, and 14 bases lay in between. The CDR3 consists of 15 residues. The CDR3 coding sequence is TGCGCCAGCAGCCAAGAGGCGAGGGGGAGGGATGGCTACACCTTC. Amino acid sequence: CASSQEARGRDGYTF.

The chain carries TRBV5-6 and TRBJ1-2, with a tentative D call TRBD1 (6 bases). CDR3 length equals 15 residues. CDR1 and CDR2 from the germline V gene are SGHDT and YYEEEE. Trimming took 1 base from V and 2 from J, leaving 12 bases between them. The CDR3 spells CASSLRGSGNYGYTF. The CDR3 nucleotides are TGTGCCAGCAGCTTGAGGGGGAGCGGGAACTATGGCTACACCTTC.

This chain connects TRBV18 to TRBJ2-7, with 8 nucleotides matching TRBD1. The germline CDR1 and CDR2 sequences are KGHSH and LQKENI. CDR3 length: 18 amino acids. Trimming removed 3 bases from V and 5 bases from J; junction bases left unmatched: 18. CDR3 coding DNA: TGTGCCAGCTCACCTTCCAGACAGGGGACAATAGCTACCAACGAGCAGTACTTC. This encodes CASSPSRQGTIATNEQYF.

A note on this clone: Other DNA sequences of this sample code for an identical CDR3. This chain joins TRBV6-5 and TRBJ1-2; 8 nucleotides align to TRBD1. Looked up from germline, CDR1 is MNHEY and CDR2 is SVGAGI. After removal of 5 bases from V and 7 bases from J, the junction contained 6 bases not matched to a gene. This CDR3 spans 13 amino acids. The CDR3 sequence is CASSGTGGIGYTF. The CDR3 nucleotides are TGTGCCAGCAGTGGAACAGGGGGGATTGGCTACACCTTC.

The genes are TRBV30 and TRBJ1-5; perhaps TRBD1 as D (5 bases). V shed 4 bases and J shed 4 bases, with 11 bases lying between them. The CDR3 covers 13 residues. The germline CDR1 and CDR2 sequences are GTSNPN and SVGIG (reference sequence). Here the CDR3 DNA reads TGTGCCTGGACTCGGGGGGGAAATCAGCCCCAGCATTTT. Protein: CAWTRGGNQPQHF.

The V call is TRBV7-3, the J call TRBJ2-2; no reliable D call. This CDR3 comprises 15 residues. Germline V gene sequence: CDR1 SGHTA, CDR2 FQGTGA. V was shortened by 6 bases and J by 4 bases, with 15 bases between the two germline ends. CDR3 sequence (DNA): TGTGCCAGCAGTTCACCAAACCGCGGCACCGGGGAGCTGTTTTTT. Translating gives CASSSPNRGTGELFF.

The chain couples TRBV9 to TRBJ1-2, with D perhaps TRBD1 (6 bases). CDR1 and CDR2 (germline): SGDLS, YYNGEE. The length of the CDR3 is 13 residues. V lost 0 bases and J 5 bases, leaving 8 bases between the germline ends. The CDR3 region has the DNA TGTGCCAGCAGCGTAGCTACAGGGTATGGCTACACCTTC. Protein sequence: CASSVATGYGYTF.

This clone was detected a few times. This chain joins TRBV18 and TRBJ1-5; D may be TRBD1 (5 bases). CDR1 and CDR2 (germline): KGHSH, LQKENI. V gave up 3 bases and J gave up 2 bases, with 8 bases separating them. CDR3 length equals 14 residues. The CDR3 region has the DNA TGTGCCAGCTCACCTAGAGGGGGCAATCAGCCCCAGCATTTT. Protein: CASSPRGGNQPQHF.

The rearrangement uses TRBV7-9 and TRBJ1-2, with 8 nucleotides matching TRBD1. Germline lookup yields CDR1 SEHNR and CDR2 FQNEAQ (reference sequence). CDR3 length: 13 residues. With 6 bases clipped from V and 3 bases from J, the junction kept 3 bases outside the gene matches. This CDR3 reads CASSPGGYYGYTF. The CDR3 coding sequence is TGTGCCAGCAGTCCAGGGGGCTACTATGGCTACACCTTC. The variable domain in full, with the rest retrieved from reference TRBV7-9 and TRBJ1-2, is DTGVSQNPRHKITKRGQNVTFRCDPISEHNRLYWYRQTLGQGPEFLTYFQNEAQLEKSRLLSDRFSAERPKGSFSTLEIQRTEQGDSAMYLCASSPGGYYGYTFGSGTRLTVV.

This chain joins TRBV11-2 and TRBJ2-3; the match to TRBD2 covers 7 bases. The trim removed 7 bases at V and 2 bases at J, leaving 9 bases unmatched. This CDR3 is built from 15 residues. Germline loops: CDR1 SGHAT, CDR2 FQNNGV. This CDR3 is CASTGMLAATDTQYF. The CDR3 coding sequence is TGTGCCAGCACCGGCATGCTAGCGGCCACAGATACGCAGTATTTT. The whole variable domain, filled in from reference TRBV11-2 and TRBJ2-3, reads EAGVAQSPRYKIIEKRQSVAFWCNPISGHATLYWYQQILGQGPKLLIQFQNNGVVDDSQLPKDRFSAERLKGVDSTLKIQPAKLEDSAVYLCASTGMLAATDTQYFGPGTRLTVL.

Note on this clone: The same CDR3 arises from other DNA sequences in this sample as well. The chain is built from TRBV6-5 and TRBJ1-1; 8 bases align to TRBD1. Looked up from germline, CDR1 is MNHEY and CDR2 is SVGAGI. This CDR3 contains 12 residues. V lost 7 bases to trimming and J lost 6 bases; unmatched junction nucleotides: 4. The CDR3 sequence is CASITDRAEAFF. The CDR3 DNA follows: TGTGCCAGCATCACGGACAGGGCTGAAGCTTTCTTT.

The chain joins TRBV5-1 to TRBJ1-1; 11 bases agree with TRBD1. From germline, CDR1 is SGHRS and CDR2 YFSETQ. The length of the CDR3 is 18 residues. The V and J ends lost 9 bases and 4 bases, in that order; junction bases with no gene match: 20. The CDR3 region has the DNA TGCGCCACCCACGTGCTACCACCGGGACAGGGGGATATCACTGAAGCTTTCTTT. Translation: CATHVLPPGQGDITEAFF. Full variable domain (rest looked up from reference TRBV5-1 and TRBJ1-1): KAGVTQTPRYLIKTRGQQVTLSCSPISGHRSVSWYQQTPGQGLQFLFEYFSETQRNKGNFPGRFSGRQFSNSRSEMNVSTLELGDSALYLCATHVLPPGQGDITEAFFGQGTRLTVV.

This clone was picked up one time. The chain is built from TRBV7-6 and TRBJ2-3; D is unclear. The CDR3 is 12 residues long. Trimming removed 2 bases from V and 2 bases from J, with 2 bases in between. CDR1 is SGHVS and CDR2 is FNYEAQ in the germline V gene. The CDR3 region has the DNA TGTGCCAGCAGCTTACCCACAGATACGCAGTATTTT. This gives the protein CASSLPTDTQYF.

V usage is TRBV5-5 and J usage is TRBJ2-5; D gene uncertain. The CDR3 is made up of 16 amino acids. V was shortened by 2 bases and J by 2 bases, with 16 bases between the two germline ends. CDR1 is SGHKS, CDR2 YYEKEE, per germline (reference sequence). CDR3 nucleotide sequence: TGTGCCAGCAGCTTATCGCCGACGGCGACTCAAGAGACCCAGTACTTC. Translated, it gives CASSLSPTATQETQYF.

This chain connects TRBV5-1 to TRBJ1-1, with no clear D. Per germline, CDR1 SGHRS and CDR2 YFSETQ. V was pared by 4 bases and J by 1 base, with 8 bases between. This CDR3 spans 13 amino acids. The CDR3 nucleotides are TGCGCCAGCAGCCTTACACAGAACACTGAAGCTTTCTTT. Its protein product is CASSLTQNTEAFF.

The rearrangement links TRBV11-2 to TRBJ2-5, with 9 bases aligning to TRBD2. The J call may be in error: the DNA end matches TRBJ2-7 better. This CDR3 is built from 17 residues. Germline V gene lookup returns CDR1 SGHAT and CDR2 FQNNGV. DNA of the CDR3: TGTGCCAGCAGCTTAGATCACGTAGCGGGAGTCTCATACGAGCAGTACTTC. Translation: CASSLDHVAGVSYEQYF.

This clone was counted once. The chain recombines TRBV7-2 with TRBJ1-1; no clear D. Germline CDR1 SGHTA, CDR2 FQGNSA. V lost 5 bases to trimming and J lost 4 bases, with 14 bases between them. The CDR3 contains 14 residues. The CDR3 DNA reads as TGTGCCAGCAGCCCTGACGGAGAGGTCACTGAAGCTTTCTTT. Encoded protein: CASSPDGEVTEAFF.

The genes are TRBV4-1 and TRBJ1-1; possibly TRBD1 for D (6 bases). Germline CDR1 is MGHRA and CDR2 is YSYEKL. V shed 4 bases and J shed 3 bases, with 9 bases lying between them. The CDR3 totals 13 residues. DNA for the CDR3: TGCGCCAGCAGCCCAACAGGGTACACTGAAGCTTTCTTT. It encodes CASSPTGYTEAFF.

This clone was recorded a few times. The chain uses TRBV20-1 and TRBJ1-2, with 7 bases identical to TRBD1. This CDR3 has 11 residues. The trim removed 6 bases at V and 3 bases at J, leaving 1 base unmatched. Germline-derived CDR1 and CDR2 are DFQATT and SNEGSKA (reference sequence). CDR3 residues: CSADRDYGYTF. CDR3 nucleotides: TGCAGTGCCGACAGGGACTATGGCTACACCTTC.

The chain uses TRBV11-2 and TRBJ1-2, with 7 bases matching TRBD1. Germline V gene sequence: CDR1 SGHAT, CDR2 FQNNGV. This CDR3 region has 16 residues. J gave up 7 bases and V 4 bases, and 15 bases lay outside the gene matches. CDR3 in amino acids: CASSSLIDREIGGYTF. For the CDR3, the DNA is TGTGCCAGCAGCTCACTAATAGACAGGGAAATCGGTGGCTACACCTTC.

The chain uses TRBV6-5 and TRBJ2-2; D tentatively reads TRBD1 or TRBD2 (6 bases each). Deletions cut 3 bases from V and 6 bases from J, with 14 bases between. This CDR3 comprises 15 residues. Germline V gives CDR1 MNHEY, CDR2 SVGAGI. CDR3 nucleotide sequence: TGTGCCAGCAGTTATGACGGACAGCGGGCCGGGGAGCTGTTTTTT. Its protein product is CASSYDGQRAGELFF.